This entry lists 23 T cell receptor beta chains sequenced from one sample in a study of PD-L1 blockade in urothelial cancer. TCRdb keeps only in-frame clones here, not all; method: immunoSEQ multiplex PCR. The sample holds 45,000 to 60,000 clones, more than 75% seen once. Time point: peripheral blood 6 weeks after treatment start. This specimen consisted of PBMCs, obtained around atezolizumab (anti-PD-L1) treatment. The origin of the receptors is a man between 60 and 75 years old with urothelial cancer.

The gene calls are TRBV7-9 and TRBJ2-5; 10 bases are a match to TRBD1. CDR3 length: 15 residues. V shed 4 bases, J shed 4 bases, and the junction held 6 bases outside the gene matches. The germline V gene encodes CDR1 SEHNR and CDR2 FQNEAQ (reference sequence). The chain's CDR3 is CASSSWDRGSETQYF. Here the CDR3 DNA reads TGTGCCAGCAGCTCGTGGGACAGGGGATCAGAGACCCAGTACTTC. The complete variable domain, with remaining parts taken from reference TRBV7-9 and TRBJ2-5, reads DTGVSQNPRHKITKRGQNVTFRCDPISEHNRLYWYRQTLGQGPEFLTYFQNEAQLEKSRLLSDRFSAERPKGSFSTLEIQRTEQGDSAMYLCASSSWDRGSETQYFGPGTRLLVL.

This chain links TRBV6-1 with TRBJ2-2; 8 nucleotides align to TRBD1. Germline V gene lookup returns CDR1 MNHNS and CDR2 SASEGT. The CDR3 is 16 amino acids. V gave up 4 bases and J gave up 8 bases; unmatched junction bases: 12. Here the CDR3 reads CASSAPRTGQQGELFF. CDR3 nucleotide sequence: TGTGCCAGCAGTGCTCCCAGGACAGGGCAGCAAGGGGAGCTGTTTTTT.

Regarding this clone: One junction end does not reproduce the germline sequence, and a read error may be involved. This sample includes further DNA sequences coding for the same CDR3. The CDR3 is CAAGPGAPPYGYTF. In nucleotides, the CDR3 is TGCGCCGCAGGGCCAGGGGCTCCTCCCTATGGCTACACCTTC. The chain uses TRBV25-1 and TRBJ1-2; a weak D match, TRBD1 (6 bases). The germline V gene has CDR1 MGHDK and CDR2 SYGVNS. This CDR3 has 14 residues.

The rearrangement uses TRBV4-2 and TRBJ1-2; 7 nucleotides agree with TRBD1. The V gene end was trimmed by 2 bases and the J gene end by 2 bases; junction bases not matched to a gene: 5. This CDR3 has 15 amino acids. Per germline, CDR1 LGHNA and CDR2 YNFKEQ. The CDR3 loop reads CASSQTQTGNYGYTF. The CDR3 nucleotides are TGTGCCAGCAGCCAAACCCAGACAGGGAACTATGGCTACACCTTC.

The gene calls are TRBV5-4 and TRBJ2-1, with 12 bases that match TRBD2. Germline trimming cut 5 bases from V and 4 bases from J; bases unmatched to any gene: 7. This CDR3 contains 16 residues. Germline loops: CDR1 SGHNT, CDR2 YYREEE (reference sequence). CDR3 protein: CASSLTSGGLYNEQFF. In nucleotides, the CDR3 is TGTGCCAGCAGTTTGACTAGCGGGGGATTATACAATGAGCAGTTCTTC.

CDR3 in amino acids: CASRSNPGTAYGYTF. The CDR3 DNA reads as TGTGCCAGCAGGTCCAACCCCGGGACAGCCTATGGCTACACCTTC. The V gene is TRBV28, the J gene TRBJ1-2, with 7 bases fitting TRBD1. V shed 6 bases and J 4 bases; nucleotides not matched to a gene: 11. This CDR3 comprises 15 residues. CDR1 and CDR2 (germline): MDHEN, SYDVKM.

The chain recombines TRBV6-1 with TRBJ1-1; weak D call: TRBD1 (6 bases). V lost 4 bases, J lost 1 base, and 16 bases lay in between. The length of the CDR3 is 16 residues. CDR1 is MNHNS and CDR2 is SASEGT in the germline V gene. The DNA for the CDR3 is TGTGCCAGCAGTGTAGAATCCGGGACATCGAACACTGAAGCTTTCTTT. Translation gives CASSVESGTSNTEAFF.

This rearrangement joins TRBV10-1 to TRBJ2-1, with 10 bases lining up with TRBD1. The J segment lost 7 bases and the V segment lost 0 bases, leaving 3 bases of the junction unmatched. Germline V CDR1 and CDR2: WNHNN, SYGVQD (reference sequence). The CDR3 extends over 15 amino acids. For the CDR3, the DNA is TGCGCCAGCAGTGAGTCTCGGGACAGGGGAAATGAGCAGTTCTTC. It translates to CASSESRDRGNEQFF.

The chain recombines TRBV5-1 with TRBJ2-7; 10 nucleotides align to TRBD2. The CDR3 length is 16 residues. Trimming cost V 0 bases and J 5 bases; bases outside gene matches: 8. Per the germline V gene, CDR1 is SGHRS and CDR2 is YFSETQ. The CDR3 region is CASSLGSGRMNDEQYF. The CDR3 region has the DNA TGCGCCAGCAGCTTGGGTAGCGGGAGGATGAATGACGAGCAGTACTTC.

CDR3 nucleotide sequence: TGTGCCAGCAGGCTAGGGGGGGCGCGGGTCACCGGGGAGCTGTTTTTT. It codes for CASRLGGARVTGELFF. V gene TRBV28 combines with J gene TRBJ2-2; weak D call: TRBD2 (7 bases). The germline V and J ends were trimmed by 6 bases and 4 bases, with 18 bases remaining between them. CDR3 length: 16 residues. Germline assignment: CDR1 MDHEN and CDR2 SYDVKM.

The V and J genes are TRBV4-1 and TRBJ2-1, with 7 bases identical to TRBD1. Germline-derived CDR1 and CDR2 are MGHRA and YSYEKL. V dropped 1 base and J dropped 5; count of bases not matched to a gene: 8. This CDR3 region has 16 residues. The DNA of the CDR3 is TGCGCCAGCAGCCAAGTAGCCGGGACAGAGAACAATGAGCAGTTCTTC. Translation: CASSQVAGTENNEQFF.

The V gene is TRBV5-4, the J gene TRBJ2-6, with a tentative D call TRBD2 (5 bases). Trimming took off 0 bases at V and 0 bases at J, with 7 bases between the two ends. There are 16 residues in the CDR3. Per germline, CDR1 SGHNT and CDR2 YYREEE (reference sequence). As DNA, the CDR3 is TGTGCCAGCAGCTTGGGGGAGAGCTCTGGGGCCAACGTCCTGACTTTC. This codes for CASSLGESSGANVLTF.

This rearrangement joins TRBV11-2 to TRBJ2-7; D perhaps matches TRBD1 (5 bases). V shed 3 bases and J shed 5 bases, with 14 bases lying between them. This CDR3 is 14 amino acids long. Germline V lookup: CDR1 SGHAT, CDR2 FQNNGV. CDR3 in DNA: TGTGCCAGCAGCTTGCAGGGATGGTCCCACGAGCAGTACTTC. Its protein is CASSLQGWSHEQYF. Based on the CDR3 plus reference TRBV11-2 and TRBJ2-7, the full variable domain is EAGVAQSPRYKIIEKRQSVAFWCNPISGHATLYWYQQILGQGPKLLIQFQNNGVVDDSQLPKDRFSAERLKGVDSTLKIQPAKLEDSAVYLCASSLQGWSHEQYFGPGTRLTVT.

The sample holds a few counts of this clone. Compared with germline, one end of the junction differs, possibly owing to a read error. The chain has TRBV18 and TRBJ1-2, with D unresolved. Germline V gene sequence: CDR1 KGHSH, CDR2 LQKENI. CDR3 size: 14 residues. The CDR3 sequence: CASSPRSANYGYTF. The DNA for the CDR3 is TGTGCCAGCTCCCCACGGTCAGCTAACTATGGCTACACCTTC.

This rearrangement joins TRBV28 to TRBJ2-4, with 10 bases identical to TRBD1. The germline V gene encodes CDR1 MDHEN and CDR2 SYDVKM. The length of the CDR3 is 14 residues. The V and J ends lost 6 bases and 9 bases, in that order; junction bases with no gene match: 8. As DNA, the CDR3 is TGTGCCAGCAGCAAGGAACGACAGGGGGCCATTCAGTACTTC. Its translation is CASSKERQGAIQYF.

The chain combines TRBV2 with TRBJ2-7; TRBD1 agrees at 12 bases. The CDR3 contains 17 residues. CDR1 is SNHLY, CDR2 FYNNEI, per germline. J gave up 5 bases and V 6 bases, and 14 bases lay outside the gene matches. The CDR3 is CASRTGQGALLRDEQYF. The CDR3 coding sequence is TGTGCCAGCAGGACGGGACAGGGGGCCCTCCTGCGCGACGAGCAGTACTTC.

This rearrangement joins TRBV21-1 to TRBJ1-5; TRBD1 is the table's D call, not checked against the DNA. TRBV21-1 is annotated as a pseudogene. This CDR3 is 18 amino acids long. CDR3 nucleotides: TGTGCCAGCAGCAAAGCCAAGACAGGGAGTAGAGGCAATCAGCCCCAGCATTTT. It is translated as CASSKAKTGSRGNQPQHF.

CDR3: CASSDFTGSSYEQYF. CDR3 DNA sequence: TGTGCCAGCAGTGATTTTACCGGGAGCTCCTACGAGCAGTACTTC. The rearrangement links TRBV2 to TRBJ2-7; tentative D call: TRBD2 (6 bases). Germline loops: CDR1 SNHLY, CDR2 FYNNEI. The V and J ends lost 3 bases and 0 bases respectively, with 12 bases between them. This CDR3 has 15 amino acids.

The CDR3 DNA sequence: TGCGCCAGCAGCCAAGAATCTGGACAGGGGAATTCACCCCTCCACTTT. This sequence encodes CASSQESGQGNSPLHF. V and J are TRBV4-3 and TRBJ1-6; 9 positions match TRBD1. CDR3 length: 16 residues. The V gene end was trimmed by 0 bases and the J gene end by 7 bases; junction bases not matched to a gene: 4. Germline loops: CDR1 LGHNA, CDR2 YSLEER.

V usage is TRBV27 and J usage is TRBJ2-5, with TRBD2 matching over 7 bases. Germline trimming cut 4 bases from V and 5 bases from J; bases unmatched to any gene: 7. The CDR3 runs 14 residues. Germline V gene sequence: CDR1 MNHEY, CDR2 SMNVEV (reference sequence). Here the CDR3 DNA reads TGTGCCAGCAGTTCCCGGGGAGGGAGGGAGACCCAGTACTTC. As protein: CASSSRGGRETQYF.

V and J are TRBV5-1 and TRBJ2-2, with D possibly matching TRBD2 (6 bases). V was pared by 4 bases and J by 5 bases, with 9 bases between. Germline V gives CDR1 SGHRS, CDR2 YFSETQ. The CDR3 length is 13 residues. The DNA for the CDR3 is TGCGCCAGCAGCCCTCGGGGGACCGGGGAGCTGTTTTTT. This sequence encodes CASSPRGTGELFF.

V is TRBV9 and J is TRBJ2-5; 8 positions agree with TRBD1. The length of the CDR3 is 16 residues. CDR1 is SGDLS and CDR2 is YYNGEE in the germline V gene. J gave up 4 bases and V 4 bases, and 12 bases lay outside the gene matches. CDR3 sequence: CASSRVAGGIGETQYF. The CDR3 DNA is TGTGCCAGCAGCAGAGTGGCAGGGGGCATTGGAGAGACCCAGTACTTC.

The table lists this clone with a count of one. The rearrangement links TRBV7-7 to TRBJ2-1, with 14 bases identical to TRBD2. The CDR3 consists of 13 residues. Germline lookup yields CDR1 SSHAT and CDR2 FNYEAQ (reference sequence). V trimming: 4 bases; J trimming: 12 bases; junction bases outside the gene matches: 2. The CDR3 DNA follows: TGTGCCAGCAGCTCTGGACTAGCGGGGGGGCAGTTCTTC. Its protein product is CASSSGLAGGQFF. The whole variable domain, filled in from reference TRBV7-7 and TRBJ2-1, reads GAGVSQSPRYKVTKRGQDVTLRCDPISSHATLYWYQQALGQGPEFLTYFNYEAQPDKSGLPSDRFSAERPEGSISTLTIQRTEQRDSAMYRCASSSGLAGGQFFGPGTRLTVL.